This TCR beta chain was captured by sequencing in a study of blood T cell repertoires in COVID-19. Produced via immunoSEQ multiplex PCR; TCRdb's table is partial and in-frame only. In the table there are 150,000 to 200,000 clones, about 87% of which are singletons. Germline V gene sequence: CDR1 MNHEY, CDR2 SVGAGI. The CDR3 contains 14 residues. The trim removed 6 bases at V and 4 bases at J, leaving 6 bases unmatched. The sample consisted of peripheral blood. The TCR originated in a man aged 18 to 30 with active or convalescent COVID-19. This chain connects TRBV6-5 to TRBJ1-3, with 7 bases matching TRBD1. CDR3 amino acids: CASRGGIAGNTIYF. CDR3 bases: TGTGCCAGCAGAGGGGGCATAGCCGGAAACACCATATATTTT.